This TCR beta chain is drawn from a study of cytotoxic CD8 clonotypes in ibrutinib-treated CLL. As for the study in general: Recorded responses included approximately 24 partial and 2 complete; following median about 68 months, roughly 15 stayed remitted and 12 progressed. The taking of response samples occurred after a median around 11 months of treatment, with a range of 6 to 36. Findings of the study overall: Clonality (at baseline) was higher than in age-matched healthy donors and tracked circulating CD8+ T-cell counts.

TCRdb keeps only in-frame clones here, not all; method: immunoSEQ multiplex PCR. The table has some 150,000 clones, approximately 77% seen once. As input for TCR beta libraries, about 2.2 micrograms of genomic DNA came from cryopreserved PBMCs. Germline V lookup: CDR1 LNHNV, CDR2 YYDKDF (reference sequence). Trimming removed 4 bases at V and 5 bases at J, with 13 bases between. This CDR3 region has 14 residues. Remarks on this clone: Its antigen remains unknown.

The gene calls are TRBV15 and TRBJ2-3; TRBD1 might be the D (6 bases). The sequence was collected from a human donor with chronic lymphocytic leukemia. The sample in question was PBMCs, obtained after 12 months of ibrutinib treatment. The chain's CDR3 is CATSTRGSIDTQYF. The CDR3 coding sequence is TGTGCCACCAGCACGAGGGGGTCCATAGATACGCAGTATTTT.